Shown below are 3 T cell receptor beta chains from a single sample sequenced in a study of shared clonotypes between healthy human individuals. Only in-frame clones appear in the TCRdb table, and some are missing; sequencing was by immunoSEQ multiplex PCR. Of over 800,000 clones in the sample, nearly 95% were seen once. The naive CD8 subset, CD45RO-negative cells positively selected for CCR7, excluded terminally differentiated effector memory CD45RA+ cells. The sample taken for sequencing was naive CD8+ T cells sorted from blood. These receptor sequences come from a man aged 25 to 40 in good health.

This chain links TRBV6-5 with TRBJ1-3, with TRBD1 matching 7 bases. The CDR3 contains 16 residues. Trimming at V came to 6 bases and at J to 2 bases, leaving 10 bases not matched to a gene. The V gene's germline CDR1 is MNHEY and CDR2 SVGAGI. CDR3 coding DNA: TGTGCCAGCAGCTACCAGGGGACAGAAACTGGAAACACCATATATTTT. This encodes CASSYQGTETGNTIYF.

The chain couples TRBV25-1 to TRBJ1-2, with TRBD1 as a possible D gene (5 bases). Looked up from germline, CDR1 is MGHDK and CDR2 is SYGVNS. CDR3 length equals 12 residues. The V and J ends lost 6 bases and 5 bases respectively, with 10 bases between them. CDR3 in amino acids: CASSEGRYGYTF. The CDR3 DNA reads as TGTGCCAGCAGCGAGGGACGTTATGGCTACACCTTC.

The chain employs TRBV2 and TRBJ2-1; 11 positions match TRBD2. The trim removed 1 base at V and 7 bases at J, leaving 6 bases unmatched. This CDR3 is built from 16 residues. Looked up from germline, CDR1 is SNHLY and CDR2 is FYNNEI. DNA of the CDR3: TGTGCCAGCAGTGAAGGGGTGACTAGCGGGACAAATGAGCAGTTCTTC. This encodes CASSEGVTSGTNEQFF.